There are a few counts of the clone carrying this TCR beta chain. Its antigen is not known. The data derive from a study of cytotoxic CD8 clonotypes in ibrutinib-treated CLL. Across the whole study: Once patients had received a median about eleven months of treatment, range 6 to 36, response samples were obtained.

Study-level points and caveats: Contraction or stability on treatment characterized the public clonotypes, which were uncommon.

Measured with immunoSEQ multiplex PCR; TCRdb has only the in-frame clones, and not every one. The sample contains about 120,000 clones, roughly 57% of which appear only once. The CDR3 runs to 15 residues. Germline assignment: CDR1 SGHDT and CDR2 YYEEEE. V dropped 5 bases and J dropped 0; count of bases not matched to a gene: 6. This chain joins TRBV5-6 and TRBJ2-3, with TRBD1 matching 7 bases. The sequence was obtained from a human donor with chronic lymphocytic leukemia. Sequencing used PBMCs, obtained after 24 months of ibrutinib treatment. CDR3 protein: CASRETGVSTDTQYF. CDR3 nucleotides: TGTGCCAGCAGGGAAACAGGGGTTAGCACAGATACGCAGTATTTT.